This T cell receptor beta chain came from a study of T-cell reconstitution after alpha-beta-depleted transplantation in children. This clonotype was picked up a small number of times. The ends were cut back, 3 bases at V and 6 bases at J, with 9 bases in the middle. Germline CDR1 SQVTM, CDR2 ANQGSEA. CDR3 size: 12 residues. This sample's TCRbeta library carried unique molecular identifier barcodes. MiXCR was run by TCRdb on the PCR reads, yielding one entry per CDR3 protein. The sample holds about 230,000 distinct CDR3 sequences, roughly 9% seen once. The chain links TRBV29-1 to TRBJ2-1; no clear D. The clonotype was recovered from a human donor who donated a stem cell graft to a child with acute lymphoblastic leukemia. Here the sequenced sample was PBMCs from the stem cell graft donor, taken from the stem cell graft. CDR3 sequence: CSVDPLVNEQFF. In DNA, the CDR3 is TGCAGCGTTGATCCATTGGTCAATGAGCAGTTCTTC.